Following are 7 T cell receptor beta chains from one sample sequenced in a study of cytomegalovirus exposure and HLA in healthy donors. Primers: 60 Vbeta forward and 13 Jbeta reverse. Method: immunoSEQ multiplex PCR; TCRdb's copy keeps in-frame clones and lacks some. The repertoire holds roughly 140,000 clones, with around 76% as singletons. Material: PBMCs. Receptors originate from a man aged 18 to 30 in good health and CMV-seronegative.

The CDR3 DNA reads as TGTGCCAGCAGCCTCACCGGGACAGGGATCAATGAGCAGTTCTTC. Translated: CASSLTGTGINEQFF. This rearrangement joins TRBV7-3 to TRBJ2-1; 9 nucleotides line up with TRBD1. There are 15 residues in the CDR3. CDR1 and CDR2 from the germline V gene are SGHTA and FQGTGA. After removal of 5 bases from V and 6 bases from J, the junction contained 8 bases not matched to a gene.

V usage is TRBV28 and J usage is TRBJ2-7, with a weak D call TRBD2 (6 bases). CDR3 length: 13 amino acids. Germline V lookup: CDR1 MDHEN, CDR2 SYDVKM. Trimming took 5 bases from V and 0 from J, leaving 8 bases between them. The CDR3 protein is CASSPGLSYEQYF. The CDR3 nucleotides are TGTGCCAGCAGTCCGGGACTCTCCTACGAGCAGTACTTC. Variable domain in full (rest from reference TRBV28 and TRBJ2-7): DVKVTQSSRYLVKRTGEKVFLECVQDMDHENMFWYRQDPGLGLRLIYFSYDVKMKEKGDIPEGYSVSREKKERFSLILESASTNQTSMYLCASSPGLSYEQYFGPGTRLTVT.

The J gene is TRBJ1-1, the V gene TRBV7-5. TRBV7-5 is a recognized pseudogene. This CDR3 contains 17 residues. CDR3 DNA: TGTGCCAGAAGCTTAGGAGGCCCGGGGGGCAGGGACACTGAAGCTTTCTTT. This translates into CARSLGGPGGRDTEAFF.

DNA for the CDR3: TGTGCCAGCAGCTTAGAACGGGGAGGGAGCTATGGCTACACCTTC. It yields the protein CASSLERGGSYGYTF. The J gene is TRBJ1-2, the V gene TRBV11-2, with D uncertain. V lost 0 bases and J 4 bases, leaving 12 bases between the germline ends. Germline assignment: CDR1 SGHAT and CDR2 FQNNGV. The CDR3 is 15 amino acids.

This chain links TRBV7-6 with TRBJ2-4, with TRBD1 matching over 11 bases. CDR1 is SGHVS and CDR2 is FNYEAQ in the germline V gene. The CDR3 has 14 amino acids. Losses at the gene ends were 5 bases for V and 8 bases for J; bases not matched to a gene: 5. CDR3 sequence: CASSISGQGDIQYF. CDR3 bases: TGTGCCAGCAGCATATCGGGACAGGGGGACATTCAGTACTTC.

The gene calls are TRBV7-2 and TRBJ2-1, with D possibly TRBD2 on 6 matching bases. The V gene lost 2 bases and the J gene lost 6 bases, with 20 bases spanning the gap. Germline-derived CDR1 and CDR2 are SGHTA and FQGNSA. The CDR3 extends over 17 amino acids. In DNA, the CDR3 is TGTGCCAGCAGCTTAAGGTTTTCGACTAGTGGGGCCAATGAGCAGTTCTTC. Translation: CASSLRFSTSGANEQFF.

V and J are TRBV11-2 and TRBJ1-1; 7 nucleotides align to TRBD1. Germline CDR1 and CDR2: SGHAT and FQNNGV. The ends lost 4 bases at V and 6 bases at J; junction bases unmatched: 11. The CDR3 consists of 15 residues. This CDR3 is CASSSFYRDSAEAFF. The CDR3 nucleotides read TGTGCCAGCAGCTCCTTTTACCGGGACAGCGCTGAAGCTTTCTTT.